The rows below give T cell receptor beta chains drawn from one sample of a study of Ad26.COV2.S vaccination and SARS-CoV-2 variants. Method: immunoSEQ multiplex PCR; TCRdb's copy keeps in-frame clones and lacks some. Of a few hundred thousand clones in the sample, roughly 87% are singletons; the top ten hold approximately 4.5%. The sample here was peripheral blood, taken in a trial of Ad26.COV2.S vaccine versus placebo. All receptors come from a person aged 18 to 59 who received the Ad26.COV2.S COVID-19 vaccine or a placebo. Both conserved end residues are part of each CDR3. The D gene is left open where the match is weak. Clone size appears in some rows only: once, few, many, or a class for an expanded clone.

NA	TRBJ2-7	NA	TRBV28	TGTGCCAGCAAAGGGGATGCCTACGAGCAGTACTTC	CASKGDAYEQYF
NA	TRBJ2-3	NA	TRBV27	TGTGCCAGCAGTAAATATTCTAGCACAGATACGCAGTATTTT	CASSKYSSTDTQYF
NA	TRBJ1-3	NA	TRBV5-6	TGTGCCAGCAGCTTGTTGCTATTAGGAAACACCATATATTTT	CASSLLLLGNTIYF
TRBD1	TRBJ1-5	NA	TRBV24-1	TGTGCCACCAGTGACCCCGGGACAGAACCTAATCAGCCCCAGCATTTT	CATSDPGTEPNQPQHF
NA	TRBJ1-1	NA	TRBV29-1	TGCAGCGGCACACAGGGAATGAACACTGAAGCTTTCTTT	CSGTQGMNTEAFF
NA	TRBJ1-4	once	TRBV7-2	TGTGCCAGCAGCTTGTACGGTCATAATGAAAAACTGTTTTTT	CASSLYGHNEKLFF
NA	TRBJ2-2	NA	TRBV7-9	TGTGCCAGCAGCTTGACATTCACCGGGGAGCTGTTTTTT	CASSLTFTGELFF
NA	TRBJ1-4	NA	TRBV6-1	TGTGCCAGCAGTGAGAGGGCCGGGGGCGCGTCTAATGAAAAACTGTTTTTT	CASSERAGGASNEKLFF
TRBD2	TRBJ2-7	NA	TRBV28	TGTGCCAGCAGTTCGGGACTAGCGGTATCCTACGAGCAGTACTTC	CASSSGLAVSYEQYF
NA	TRBJ2-3	NA	TRBV2	TGTGCCAGCAGTGAATATCCGGGAAATTCAGATACGCAGTATTTT	CASSEYPGNSDTQYF
NA	TRBJ1-3	NA	TRBV29-1	TGCAGCGTTGATCGGGAGGGCTCTGGAAACACCATATATTTT	CSVDREGSGNTIYF
TRBD1	TRBJ2-1	once	TRBV9	TGTGCCAGCAGCGAAACAGGGGGCTTCGATGAGCAGTTCTTC	CASSETGGFDEQFF
TRBD1	TRBJ1-1	once	TRBV7-9	TGTGCCAGCAGACCCCGAGACAGGGGGCTTGGGAACACTGAAGCTTTCTTT	CASRPRDRGLGNTEAFF
TRBD2	TRBJ2-3	NA	TRBV29-1	TGCAGCGGGCGGACTAGCGGGATTCAAGATACGCAGTATTTT	CSGRTSGIQDTQYF
NA	TRBJ2-3	NA	TRBV7-8	TGTGCCAGCAGCTTAGTCGGGGGTGGACCTAGCACAGATACGCAGTATTTT	CASSLVGGGPSTDTQYF
NA	TRBJ2-3	NA	TRBV7-2	TGTGCCAGCAGCGCAGGGAGCACAGATACGCAGTATTTT	CASSAGSTDTQYF
NA	TRBJ2-7	NA	TRBV6-5	TGTGCCAGCAGCCCGGGGGTTTCTACGCAGCAGTACTTC	CASSPGVSTQQYF
TRBD1	TRBJ2-3	NA	TRBV7-6	TGTGCCAGCAGCGTTACGCCGGGACAGGGGGAGAAAGATACGCAGTATTTT	CASSVTPGQGEKDTQYF
TRBD2	TRBJ2-7	few	TRBV28	TGTGCCAGCAGTTCGTCCCGGGAGGGCCTCTACGAGCAGTACTTC	CASSSSREGLYEQYF
NA	TRBJ2-1	NA	TRBV12-5	TGTGCTAGTGGTACCTTTGACAGGAGCGGGTACAATGAGCAGTTCTTC	CASGTFDRSGYNEQFF
TRBD1	TRBJ2-5	NA	TRBV2	TGTGCCAGCAGTTGGGGCAGGGGGCGTTTCCAAGAGACCCAGTACTTC	CASSWGRGRFQETQYF
TRBD2	TRBJ2-7	NA	TRBV19	TGTGCCAGTAGTATAGCCCGGACTAGCGGGCCTTCCTACGAGCAGTACTTC	CASSIARTSGPSYEQYF
NA	TRBJ2-7	once	TRBV28	TGTGCCAGCAGTTTATACACCTACGAGCAGTACTTC	CASSLYTYEQYF
NA	TRBJ2-3	NA	TRBV10-3	TGTGCCGCCGCGCCGTCCGGGGTGGAAGGATCGCAGTATTTT	CAAAPSGVEGSQYF
NA	TRBJ2-3	NA	TRBV6-2/TRBV6-3	TGTGCCAGCAGTTACTCGGGATTAGATACGCAGTATTTT	CASSYSGLDTQYF
NA	TRBJ1-1	NA	TRBV28	TGTGCCAGCAGTCCTACAGGGTACACTGAAGCTTTCTTT	CASSPTGYTEAFF
NA	TRBJ2-7	NA	TRBV24-1	TGTGCCACCAGTGATTTGAGGGGGGGAAGTGAGCAGTACTTC	CATSDLRGGSEQYF
NA	TRBJ2-1	NA	TRBV5-6	TGTGCCAGCAGCTTGGGGCGAAACAGATACTCCTACAATGAGCAGTTCTTC	CASSLGRNRYSYNEQFF
NA	TRBJ2-7	NA	TRBV27	TGTGCCAGCAGTTTATCACCCTCGGGGTCCTACGAGCAGTACTTC	CASSLSPSGSYEQYF
NA	TRBJ1-6	NA	TRBV6-5	TGTGCCAGCAGTTACTCGGAGGGCGGTTCACCCCTCCACTTT	CASSYSEGGSPLHF
NA	TRBJ2-2	NA	TRBV7-6	TGTGCCAGCAGCTTATTCCAGAACACCGGGGAGCTGTTTTTT	CASSLFQNTGELFF
NA	TRBJ1-1	NA	TRBV29-1	TGCAGCGTTGTGCGGAAAATGAACACTGAAGCTTTCTTT	CSVVRKMNTEAFF
NA	TRBJ2-4	NA	TRBV6-5	TGTGCCAGCAGTTCCCCAGCGCTCAAAAACATTCAGTACTTC	CASSSPALKNIQYF
TRBD1	TRBJ1-2	NA	TRBV19	TGTGCCAGTAGTAGGGGACAGGGAAACTATGGCTACACCTTC	CASSRGQGNYGYTF
NA	TRBJ2-4	NA	TRBV19	TGTGCCAGTAGTATATCAGGGAATGGGGTAGTGGTAAGTCTGTACTTC	CASSISGNGVVVSLYF
NA	TRBJ2-2	NA	TRBV4-2	TGTGCCAGCAGCCAAGGTATCTGGAATACGGACACCGGGGAGCTGTTTTTT	CASSQGIWNTDTGELFF
NA	TRBJ2-7	few	TRBV7-6	TGTGCCAGCAGCTTAGGGGGGGACATAGCCTACGAGCAGTACTTC	CASSLGGDIAYEQYF
NA	TRBJ1-3	NA	TRBV21-1	TGTGCCAGCAGCAAAGGCCTTGGAAACACCATATATTTT	CASSKGLGNTIYF
TRBD2	TRBJ2-3	NA	TRBV28	TGTGCCAGCAAGCTAGCGGGAGGACCCACAGATACGCAGTATTTT	CASKLAGGPTDTQYF
NA	TRBJ2-2	once	TRBV19	TGTGCCAGTAGTATTTCAGGGGCGCGCGGAGGGGAGCTGTTTTTT	CASSISGARGGELFF
NA	TRBJ2-1	NA	TRBV10-3	TGTGCCATCAGTGACCGGAGGAGCTCCTACAATGAGCAGTTCTTC	CAISDRRSSYNEQFF
NA	TRBJ1-2	NA	TRBV29-1	TGCAGCGTTGATTGGTCTCAGAGAGGAGGCTACACCTTC	CSVDWSQRGGYTF
TRBD1	TRBJ1-1	NA	TRBV5-1	TGCGCCAGCAGCCGAAAATCTAATGTAACAGGGGGAGAGACTGAAGCTTTCTTT	CASSRKSNVTGGETEAFF
NA	TRBJ2-1	NA	TRBV10-3	TGTGCCATCAGTGCGGCTGTTTCCTACAATGAGCAGTTCTTC	CAISAAVSYNEQFF
NA	TRBJ2-7	NA	TRBV28	TGTGCCAGCCGTAAGGCAGCACCCTACGAGCAGTACTTC	CASRKAAPYEQYF
NA	TRBJ2-7	once	TRBV10-2	TGCGCCAGCAGTGCCCGGGACGAGCAGTACTTC	CASSARDEQYF
NA	TRBJ1-3	once	TRBV9	TGTGCCAGCAGCCGAGACAGGCCCGACACCATATATTTT	CASSRDRPDTIYF
TRBD1	TRBJ2-7	NA	TRBV18	TGTGCCAGCTCGCCCGGGACAGGGGCTTACTACGAGCAGTACTTC	CASSPGTGAYYEQYF
NA	TRBJ2-2	NA	TRBV2	TGTGCCAGCAGTGAGTACACCGGGGAGCTGTTTTTT	CASSEYTGELFF
NA	TRBJ1-5	NA	TRBV27	TGTGCCAGCAGATCCGGGGGCGCGGATCAGCCCCAGCATTTT	CASRSGGADQPQHF